This entry lists 7 T cell receptor beta chains sequenced from one sample in a study of siplizumab effects on memory and regulatory T cells. The repertoire was sequenced with immunoSEQ multiplex PCR; TCRdb's copy has only in-frame clones and lacks some. Of about 110,000 clones listed, under 95% are singletons. Sequencing was done on a sample of Tregs sorted from blood. These receptors all come from a human donor in good health.

The rearrangement links TRBV14 to TRBJ2-5; the D is unclear. The J call is doubtful: the DNA matches TRBJ2-7 better. Per germline, CDR1 SGHDN and CDR2 FVKESK. This CDR3 is 15 amino acids long. CDR3 nucleotide sequence: TGTGCCAGCAGCCACCTCTCAGACCGATACTACGAGCAGTACTTC. It translates to CASSHLSDRYYEQYF.

This clone was counted only a few times. The genes are TRBV11-2 and TRBJ1-5; D is uncertain. The CDR3 has 15 residues. V lost 0 bases, J lost 3 bases, and 9 bases lay in between. CDR1 is SGHAT, CDR2 FQNNGV, per germline. The CDR3 reads CASSLEGLSNQPQHF. As DNA, the CDR3 is TGTGCCAGCAGCTTAGAAGGATTGTCCAATCAGCCCCAGCATTTT.

The chain is built from TRBV4-1 and TRBJ2-1, with 9 bases that match TRBD2. This CDR3 is 22 amino acids long. Germline CDR1 MGHRA, CDR2 YSYEKL. Germline trimming cut 1 base from V and 1 base from J; bases unmatched to any gene: 20. CDR3 loop: CASSQGSGRTSALSGSYNEQFF. DNA for the CDR3: TGCGCCAGCAGCCAAGGGTCGGGTCGGACTAGCGCACTCTCCGGGTCCTACAATGAGCAGTTCTTC.

This sequence joins TRBV7-8 and TRBJ1-5; D might be TRBD1 (5 bases). Deletions cut 6 bases from V and 7 bases from J, with 13 bases between. Germline CDR1 and CDR2: SGHVS and FQNEAQ. The CDR3 runs 13 residues. In nucleotides, the CDR3 is TGTGCCAGCAGGGGAGGGGTCGGGCAGCCCCAGCATTTT. Its protein is CASRGGVGQPQHF.

The chain couples TRBV2 to TRBJ1-4, with TRBD1 matching 8 bases. Trimming at V came to 7 bases and at J to 10 bases, leaving 5 bases not matched to a gene. The CDR3 runs to 12 residues. CDR1 and CDR2 from the germline V gene are SNHLY and FYNNEI. The CDR3 loop reads CASNPDRGKLFF. In nucleotides, the CDR3 is TGTGCCAGCAACCCAGACAGGGGAAAACTGTTTTTT.

This clone was seen more than once but under ten times. The CDR3 DNA follows: TGCGCCAGCAGCTTGACCCCGGGACAGGGGGGTGAGACCCAGTACTTC. Protein product: CASSLTPGQGGETQYF. The V call is TRBV5-1, the J call TRBJ2-5, with TRBD1 matching over 11 bases. The CDR3 contains 16 residues. Germline V CDR1 and CDR2: SGHRS, YFSETQ. With 1 base clipped from V and 5 bases from J, the junction kept 7 bases outside the gene matches.

V and J are TRBV4-1 and TRBJ2-2; 7 bases line up with TRBD1. CDR3 length equals 16 residues. The V gene end was trimmed by 4 bases and the J gene end by 0 bases; junction bases not matched to a gene: 5. The germline V gene has CDR1 MGHRA and CDR2 YSYEKL. This CDR3 is CASSRRDSSNTGELFF. CDR3 in DNA: TGCGCCAGCAGCCGACGGGACAGCTCGAACACCGGGGAGCTGTTTTTT.